The T cell receptor (beta chain) described here comes from a study of cytomegalovirus exposure and HLA in healthy donors. About the research overall: Findings of an earlier analysis included 117 million unique TCR beta sequences from some 180 million T cells.

About this clone: What it binds is unknown.

CDR1 SGHRS and CDR2 YFSETQ come from the germline V gene. The CDR3 sequence is 15 residues long. V shed 2 bases and J 2 bases; nucleotides not matched to a gene: 6. Amplification used 60 Vbeta primers and 13 Jbeta primers. Assay: immunoSEQ multiplex PCR; the TCRdb copy retains only in-frame clones and omits some. Of 200,000 or so clones in the sample, 70% to 90% are singletons; the top ten hold 2.5% to 3%. Findings of the study overall: From TCR beta sequences, most subjects' HLA-A and HLA-B alleles were reportedly predicted accurately. Listed as cytomegalovirus-associated were 164 TCR beta chains. In all likelihood, a cluster of highly shared sequence variants was a sequencing artifact.

The clonotype comes from a man aged 25 to 40 in good health and CMV-seronegative. This sequence joins TRBV5-1 and TRBJ2-5, with 7 bases aligning to TRBD1. The specimen sequenced was PBMCs. CDR3 DNA: TGCGCCAGCAGCTTTCAGGGACAGCCTCAAGAGACCCAGTACTTC. The encoded protein is CASSFQGQPQETQYF.